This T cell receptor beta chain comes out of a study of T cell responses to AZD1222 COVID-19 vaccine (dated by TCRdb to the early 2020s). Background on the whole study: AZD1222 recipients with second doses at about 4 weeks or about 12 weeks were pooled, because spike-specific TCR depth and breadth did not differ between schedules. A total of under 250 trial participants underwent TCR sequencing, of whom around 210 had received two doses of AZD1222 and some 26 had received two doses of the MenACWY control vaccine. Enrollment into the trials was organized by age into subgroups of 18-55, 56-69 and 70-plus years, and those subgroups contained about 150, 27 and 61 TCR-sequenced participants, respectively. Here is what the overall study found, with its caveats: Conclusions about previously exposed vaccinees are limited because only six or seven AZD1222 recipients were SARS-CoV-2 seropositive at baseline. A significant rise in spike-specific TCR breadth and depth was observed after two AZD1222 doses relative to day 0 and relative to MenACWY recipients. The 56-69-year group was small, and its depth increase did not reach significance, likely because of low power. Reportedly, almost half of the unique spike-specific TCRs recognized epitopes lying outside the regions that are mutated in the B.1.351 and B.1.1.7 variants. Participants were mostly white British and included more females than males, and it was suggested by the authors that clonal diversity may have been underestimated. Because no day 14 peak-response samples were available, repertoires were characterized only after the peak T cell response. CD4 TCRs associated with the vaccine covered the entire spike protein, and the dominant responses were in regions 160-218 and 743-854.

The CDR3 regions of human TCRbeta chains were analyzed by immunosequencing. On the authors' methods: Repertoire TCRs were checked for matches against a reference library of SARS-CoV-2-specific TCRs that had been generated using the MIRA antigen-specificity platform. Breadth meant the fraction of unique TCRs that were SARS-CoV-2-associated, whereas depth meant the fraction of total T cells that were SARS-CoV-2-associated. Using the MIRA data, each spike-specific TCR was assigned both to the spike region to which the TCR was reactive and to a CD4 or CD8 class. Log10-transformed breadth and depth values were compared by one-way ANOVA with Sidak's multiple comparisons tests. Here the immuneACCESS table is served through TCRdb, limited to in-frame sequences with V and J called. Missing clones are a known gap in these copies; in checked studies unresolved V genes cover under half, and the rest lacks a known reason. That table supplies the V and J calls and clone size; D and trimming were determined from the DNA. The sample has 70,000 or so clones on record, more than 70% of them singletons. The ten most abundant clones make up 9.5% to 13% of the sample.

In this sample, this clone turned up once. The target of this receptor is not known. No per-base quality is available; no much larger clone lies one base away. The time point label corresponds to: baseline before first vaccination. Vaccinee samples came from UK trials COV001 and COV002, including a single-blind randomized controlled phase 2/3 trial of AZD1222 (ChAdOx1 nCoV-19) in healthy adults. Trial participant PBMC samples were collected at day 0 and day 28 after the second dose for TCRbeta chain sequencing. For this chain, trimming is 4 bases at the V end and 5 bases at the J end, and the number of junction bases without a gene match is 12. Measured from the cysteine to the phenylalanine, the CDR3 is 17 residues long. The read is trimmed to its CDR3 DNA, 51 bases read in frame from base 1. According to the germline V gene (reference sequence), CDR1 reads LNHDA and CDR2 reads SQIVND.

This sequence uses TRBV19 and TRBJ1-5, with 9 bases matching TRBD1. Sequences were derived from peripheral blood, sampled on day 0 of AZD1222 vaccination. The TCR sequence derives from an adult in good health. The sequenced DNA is TGTGCCAGTAGTACCCAGCGGGGACAGGGAAGGCATCAGCCCCAGCATTTT. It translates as CASSTQRGQGRHQPQHF.